These 25 T cell receptor beta chains originate from one sample sequenced in a study of radiotherapy plus CTLA-4 blockade in lung cancer (dated by TCRdb to 2017 to 2018). The protocol used for the library was the immunoSEQ multiplex PCR assay. As stored in TCRdb, this immuneACCESS dataset retains in-frame rearrangements with V and J assigned. A fraction of the clones does not appear; measured against another copy, unresolved V genes explain less than half of the discrepancy, and the remainder lacks a known reason. Here the sample has around 70,000 clones; about nine tenths occur a single time. The ten largest clones capture 40% of the sample. Material: peripheral blood, obtained from a patient treated with radiotherapy plus ipilimumab. These TCRs come from a human donor with non-small cell lung cancer that progressed on radiotherapy plus ipilimumab.

The gene calls are TRBV4-2 and TRBJ1-2, with D perhaps matching TRBD1 (5 bases). Trimming removed 0 bases from V and 6 bases from J, with 5 bases in between. This CDR3 region has 12 residues. Germline V CDR1 and CDR2: LGHNA, YNFKEQ. The CDR3 region is CASSQEGDGYTF. In DNA, the CDR3 is TGTGCCAGCAGCCAAGAAGGGGATGGCTACACCTTC.

The chain uses TRBV7-2 and TRBJ2-1, with D perhaps matching TRBD1 or TRBD2 (5 bases each). The germline V and J ends were trimmed by 1 base and 8 bases, with 24 bases remaining between them. The CDR3 extends over 18 amino acids. Germline V gene lookup returns CDR1 SGHTA and CDR2 FQGNSA. Here the CDR3 reads CASSLVGSRTALGDEQFF. The CDR3 DNA reads TGTGCCAGCAGCTTAGTCGGTTCCCGCACCGCGTTGGGGGATGAGCAGTTCTTC. The full variable domain, with the rest looked up from reference TRBV7-2 and TRBJ2-1, is GAGVSQSPSNKVTEKGKDVELRCDPISGHTALYWYRQSLGQGLEFLIYFQGNSAPDKSGLPSDRFSAERTGGSVSTLTIQRTQQEDSAVYLCASSLVGSRTALGDEQFFGPGTRLTVL.

Note on this clone: Other DNA sequences from this sample encode an identical CDR3 as well. The chain recombines TRBV19 with TRBJ1-5; maybe TRBD1 (6 bases). The V gene lost 0 bases and the J gene lost 1 base, with 16 bases spanning the gap. The germline CDR1 and CDR2 sequences are LNHDA and SQIVND (reference sequence). This CDR3 contains 18 residues. CDR3 DNA: TGTGCCAGTAGTATAGAGGTGTCTGGCAGGGGCAGCAATCAGCCCCAGCATTTT. It codes for CASSIEVSGRGSNQPQHF. Full variable domain (outside the CDR3, taken from reference TRBV19 and TRBJ1-5): DGGITQSPKYLFRKEGQNVTLSCEQNLNHDAMYWYRQDPGQGLRLIYYSQIVNDFQKGDIAEGYSVSREKKESFPLTVTSAQKNPTAFYLCASSIEVSGRGSNQPQHFGDGTRLSIL.

V is TRBV11-2 and J is TRBJ2-5, with D possibly matching TRBD1 (7 bases). The CDR3 loop spans 14 amino acids. CDR1 is SGHAT and CDR2 is FQNNGV in the germline V gene. V was trimmed by 0 bases and J by 5 bases, leaving 10 bases between them. CDR3 sequence: CASSLEPGGETQYF. Here the CDR3 DNA reads TGTGCCAGCAGCTTAGAGCCAGGGGGGGAGACCCAGTACTTC.

The V call is TRBV10-1, the J call TRBJ1-5; D remains unclear. The germline V gene has CDR1 WNHNN and CDR2 SYGVQD (reference sequence). The CDR3 loop spans 13 amino acids. Trimming removed 2 bases from V and 4 bases from J, with 6 bases in between. The CDR3 region has the DNA TGCGCCAGCAGTGAGCAGGCTAATCAGCCCCAGCATTTT. This gives the protein CASSEQANQPQHF.

The gene calls are TRBV4-1 and TRBJ1-1; no firm D call. CDR1 is MGHRA, CDR2 YSYEKL, per germline. Trimming took 0 bases from V and 7 from J, leaving 6 bases between them. This CDR3 is built from 12 residues. The CDR3 DNA follows: TGCGCCAGCAGCCAAGAAGACTATGAAGCTTTCTTT. Translating it yields CASSQEDYEAFF.

The chain carries TRBV10-3 and TRBJ2-7; 7 nucleotides match TRBD1. The V gene's germline CDR1 is ENHRY and CDR2 SYGVKD. The V gene end was trimmed by 2 bases and the J gene end by 4 bases; junction bases not matched to a gene: 2. The length of the CDR3 is 13 residues. CDR3 sequence: CAISEGQVYEQYV. The DNA of the CDR3 is TGTGCCATCAGTGAGGGACAGGTTTACGAGCAGTACGTC.

The chain recombines TRBV6-1 with TRBJ1-1; 7 bases line up with TRBD1. This CDR3 region has 12 residues. V was pared by 4 bases and J by 10 bases, with 6 bases of the junction left unmatched. Germline V gives CDR1 MNHNS, CDR2 SASEGT. CDR3: CASSVVQGPAFF. Here the CDR3 DNA reads TGTGCCAGCAGTGTCGTACAGGGGCCAGCTTTCTTT.

The count of this clone is one. The genes are TRBV4-1 and TRBJ1-3; D might be TRBD1 (5 bases). The CDR3 extends over 13 amino acids. V lost 4 bases, J lost 7 bases, and 11 bases lay in between. Germline CDR1 MGHRA, CDR2 YSYEKL. The CDR3 coding sequence is TGCGCCAGCAGCCGGTCACAGGCGAACACCATATATTTT. It translates to CASSRSQANTIYF.

This clone was counted once. CDR3 residues: CASSQAGTGNQPQHF. CDR3 nucleotides: TGCGCCAGCAGCCAGGCCGGGACGGGCAATCAGCCCCAGCATTTT. The chain carries TRBV4-1 and TRBJ1-5, with D perhaps matching TRBD1 (5 bases). The germline V and J ends were trimmed by 3 bases and 2 bases, with 11 bases remaining between them. There are 15 residues in the CDR3. Germline values: CDR1 MGHRA, CDR2 YSYEKL.

This chain uses TRBV5-1 with TRBJ2-5; 8 bases align to TRBD2. V dropped 0 bases and J dropped 1; count of bases not matched to a gene: 8. The germline V gene encodes CDR1 SGHRS and CDR2 YFSETQ. This CDR3 has 17 amino acids. DNA for the CDR3: TGCGCCAGCAGCTTGGTTGGGTTAGCGGGGTTCCAAGAGACCCAGTACTTC. Amino acid sequence: CASSLVGLAGFQETQYF.

This chain joins TRBV5-4 and TRBJ2-7; 8 nucleotides match TRBD1. V was clipped by 4 bases and J by 7 bases; unmatched bases: 7. This CDR3 contains 13 residues. Germline CDR1 is SGHNT and CDR2 is YYREEE (reference sequence). The CDR3, as DNA: TGTGCCAGCAGCCCTGGACAGGGTCGGGAGCAGTACTTC. It codes for CASSPGQGREQYF.

J is TRBJ1-1 and V is TRBV18, with D hard to call. Germline V gene lookup returns CDR1 KGHSH and CDR2 LQKENI. CDR3 length equals 14 residues. Trimming took off 1 base at V and 2 bases at J, with 8 bases between the two ends. The CDR3 DNA follows: TGTGCCAGCTCACCACGGTCCTCCAACACTGAAGCTTTCTTT. It translates to CASSPRSSNTEAFF. Variable domain in full (rest from reference TRBV18 and TRBJ1-1): NAGVMQNPRHLVRRRGQEARLRCSPMKGHSHVYWYRQLPEEGLKFMVYLQKENIIDESGMPKERFSAEFPKEGPSILRIQQVVRGDSAAYFCASSPRSSNTEAFFGQGTRLTVV.

This clone has more than one count but fewer than ten. This same CDR3 is encoded by further DNA sequences in the sample. The chain has TRBV7-2 and TRBJ1-5, with a possible D match to TRBD1 (6 bases). V gave up 5 bases and J gave up 7 bases, with 12 bases separating them. Germline V CDR1 and CDR2: SGHTA, FQGNSA. The CDR3 extends over 13 amino acids. The CDR3 spells CASSLGQNQPQHF. CDR3 in DNA: TGTGCCAGCAGCCTAGGACAGAACCAGCCCCAGCATTTT. The full variable domain, in which reference TRBV7-2 and TRBJ1-5 provide the parts outside the CDR3, is GAGVSQSPSNKVTEKGKDVELRCDPISGHTALYWYRQSLGQGLEFLIYFQGNSAPDKSGLPSDRFSAERTGGSVSTLTIQRTQQEDSAVYLCASSLGQNQPQHFGDGTRLSIL.

This chain connects TRBV30 to TRBJ1-2; D not certain. Germline-derived CDR1 and CDR2 are GTSNPN and SVGIG (reference sequence). V lost 2 bases to trimming and J lost 7 bases, with 8 bases between them. This CDR3 comprises 11 residues. As DNA, the CDR3 is TGTGCCTGGAGTCTGGGTAGTGGCTACACCTTC. This translates into CAWSLGSGYTF.

The rearrangement links TRBV9 to TRBJ1-2; the D gene is possibly TRBD1 (6 bases). CDR3 length equals 19 residues. The V end lost 0 bases, the J end lost 0 bases, and 21 bases lay between the germline ends. The germline CDR1 and CDR2 sequences are SGDLS and YYNGEE. The CDR3 loop reads CASSVGDSRDTTANYGYTF. The CDR3 DNA sequence: TGTGCCAGCAGCGTAGGCGATTCGAGGGACACCACCGCTAACTATGGCTACACCTTC.

This clone turned up a few times. This rearrangement joins TRBV19 to TRBJ1-1; 7 nucleotides match TRBD1. Trimming took 6 bases from V and 1 from J; bases not matched to a gene: 5. The CDR3 covers 14 residues. Per the germline V gene, CDR1 is LNHDA and CDR2 is SQIVND (reference sequence). In nucleotides, the CDR3 is TGTGCCAGTAGGCGACAGGGTTGGAACACTGAAGCTTTCTTT. Its translation: CASRRQGWNTEAFF.

The CDR3 nucleotides are TGTGCCACCATTAGGACTAGCGGGAGGGACGGTGAGACCCAGTACTTC. Translation: CATIRTSGRDGETQYF. The rearrangement uses TRBV5-4 and TRBJ2-5; TRBD2 matches 15 bases. Germline values: CDR1 SGHNT, CDR2 YYREEE (reference sequence). V was clipped by 9 bases and J by 5 bases; unmatched bases: 11. This CDR3 has 16 amino acids.

The gene calls are TRBV28 and TRBJ2-7, with D perhaps matching TRBD2 (6 bases). Germline V gives CDR1 MDHEN, CDR2 SYDVKM. The CDR3 has 13 residues. Between the trimmed V and J ends, which lost 6 bases and 0 bases, there was a span of 9 bases. The CDR3 DNA is TGTGCCAGCAGCCCTAGCGTCTCCTACGAGCAGTACTTC. This encodes CASSPSVSYEQYF.

The rearrangement links TRBV28 to TRBJ2-5, with TRBD2 as a possible D gene (5 bases). The CDR3 loop spans 14 amino acids. Germline V CDR1 and CDR2: MDHEN, SYDVKM. V was pared by 5 bases and J by 4 bases, with 14 bases between. CDR3 nucleotides: TGTGCCAGCAGTAAAGAGGGAATTGGAGAGACCCAGTACTTC. It translates to CASSKEGIGETQYF.

The chain links TRBV5-6 to TRBJ1-5, with D possibly matching TRBD1 (5 bases). CDR1 is SGHDT and CDR2 is YYEEEE in the germline V gene. This CDR3 region has 16 residues. The V gene lost 7 bases and the J gene lost 6 bases, with 23 bases spanning the gap. The CDR3 loop reads CASHARGTDLGQPQHF. As DNA, the CDR3 is TGTGCCAGCCATGCGAGAGGGACGGATCTGGGTCAGCCCCAGCATTTT.

The chain links TRBV6-4 to TRBJ2-1; D call uncertain. This CDR3 region has 13 residues. Trimming stripped 2 bases from V and 5 bases from J, with 7 bases between. Germline values: CDR1 MRHNA, CDR2 SNTAGT. The CDR3 bases are TGTGCCAGCAGTGACGAGATCCACAATGAGCAGTTCTTC. Its protein product is CASSDEIHNEQFF.

This clone showed up just once. J is TRBJ2-2 and V is TRBV19, with 9 bases that match TRBD2. V was pared by 3 bases and J by 5 bases, with 4 bases of the junction left unmatched. Germline loops: CDR1 LNHDA, CDR2 SQIVND (reference sequence). The CDR3 spans 15 residues. The CDR3 loop reads CASSIRSGRTGELFF. The CDR3 DNA is TGTGCCAGTAGTATTAGGAGCGGGAGGACCGGGGAGCTGTTTTTT.

The J gene is TRBJ2-1, the V gene TRBV7-6, with TRBD2 identical over 14 bases. Per the germline V gene, CDR1 is SGHVS and CDR2 is FNYEAQ. The CDR3 totals 17 residues. The V gene end was trimmed by 5 bases and the J gene end by 1 base; junction bases not matched to a gene: 4. CDR3 residues: CASSPGTSGGSYNEQFF. Here the CDR3 DNA reads TGTGCCAGCAGCCCCGGGACTAGCGGGGGTTCCTACAATGAGCAGTTCTTC.

The chain recombines TRBV6-6 with TRBJ2-7; D is ambiguous. The CDR3 covers 15 residues. Germline V CDR1 and CDR2: MNHNY, SVGAGI (reference sequence). V lost 5 bases to trimming and J lost 0 bases, with 14 bases between them. CDR3 sequence reads: CASSTPARLSYEQYF. The CDR3 DNA follows: TGTGCCAGCAGTACACCCGCCAGACTCTCCTACGAGCAGTACTTC.